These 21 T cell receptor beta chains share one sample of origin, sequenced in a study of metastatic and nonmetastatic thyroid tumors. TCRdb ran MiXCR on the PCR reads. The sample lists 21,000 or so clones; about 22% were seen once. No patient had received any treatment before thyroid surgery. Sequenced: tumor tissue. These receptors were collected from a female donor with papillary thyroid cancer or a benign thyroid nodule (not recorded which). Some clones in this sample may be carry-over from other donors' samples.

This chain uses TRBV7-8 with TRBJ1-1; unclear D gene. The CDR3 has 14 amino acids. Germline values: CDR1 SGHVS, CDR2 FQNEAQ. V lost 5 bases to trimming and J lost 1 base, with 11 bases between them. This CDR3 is CASSPMTTNTEAFF. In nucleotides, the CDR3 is TGTGCCAGCAGCCCGATGACCACGAACACTGAAGCTTTCTTT.

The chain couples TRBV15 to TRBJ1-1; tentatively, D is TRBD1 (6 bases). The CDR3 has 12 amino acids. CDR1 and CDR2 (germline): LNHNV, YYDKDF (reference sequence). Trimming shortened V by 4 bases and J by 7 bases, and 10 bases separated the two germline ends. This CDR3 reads CATSKDRNEAFF. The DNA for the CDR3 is TGTGCCACCAGCAAAGACAGGAATGAAGCTTTCTTT.

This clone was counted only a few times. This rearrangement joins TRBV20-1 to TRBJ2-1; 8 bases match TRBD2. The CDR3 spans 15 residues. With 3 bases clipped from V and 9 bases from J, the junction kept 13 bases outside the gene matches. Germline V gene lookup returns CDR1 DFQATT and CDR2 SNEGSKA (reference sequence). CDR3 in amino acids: CSARLGTRDFPEQFF. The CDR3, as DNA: TGCAGTGCTAGGCTAGGGACTAGGGATTTTCCTGAGCAGTTCTTC.

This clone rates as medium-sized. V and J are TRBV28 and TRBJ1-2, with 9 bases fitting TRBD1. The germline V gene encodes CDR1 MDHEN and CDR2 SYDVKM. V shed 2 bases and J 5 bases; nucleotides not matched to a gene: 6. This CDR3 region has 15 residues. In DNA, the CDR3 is TGTGCCAGCAGTTTACCCCACAGGGGGCGATATGGCTACACCTTC. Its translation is CASSLPHRGRYGYTF.

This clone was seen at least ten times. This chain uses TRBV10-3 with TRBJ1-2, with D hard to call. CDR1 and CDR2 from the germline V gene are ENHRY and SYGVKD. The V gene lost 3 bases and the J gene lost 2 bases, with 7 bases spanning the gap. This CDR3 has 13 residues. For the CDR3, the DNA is TGTGCCATCAGTGATTCCCGGAACTATGGCTACACCTTC. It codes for CAISDSRNYGYTF.

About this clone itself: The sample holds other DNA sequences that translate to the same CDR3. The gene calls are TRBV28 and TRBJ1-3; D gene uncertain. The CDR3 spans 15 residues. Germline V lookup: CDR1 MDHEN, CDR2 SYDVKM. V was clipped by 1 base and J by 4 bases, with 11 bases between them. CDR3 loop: CASSLLGGQGNTIYF. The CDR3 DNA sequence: TGTGCCAGCAGTTTATTAGGTGGTCAGGGAAACACCATATATTTT.

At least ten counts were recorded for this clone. The CDR3 protein is CASSLGRAGTGELFF. CDR3 in DNA: TGTGCCAGCAGTCTAGGCCGTGCGGGCACCGGGGAGCTGTTTTTT. The V and J genes are TRBV27 and TRBJ2-2; D possibly corresponds to TRBD2 (5 bases). The CDR3 runs to 15 residues. V dropped 5 bases and J dropped 4 bases, with 14 bases sitting between them. Germline CDR1 MNHEY, CDR2 SMNVEV (reference sequence).

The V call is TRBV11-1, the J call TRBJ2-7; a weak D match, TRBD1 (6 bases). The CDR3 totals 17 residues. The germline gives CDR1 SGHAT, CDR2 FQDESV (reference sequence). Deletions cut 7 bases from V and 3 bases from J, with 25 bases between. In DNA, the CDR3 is TGTGCCAGCACCCCTATAATTAGACAGGTAAAGGACTACGAGCAGTACTTC. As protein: CASTPIIRQVKDYEQYF.

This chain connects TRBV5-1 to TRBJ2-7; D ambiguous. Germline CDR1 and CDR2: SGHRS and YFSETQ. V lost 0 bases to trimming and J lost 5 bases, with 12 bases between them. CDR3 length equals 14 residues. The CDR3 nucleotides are TGCGCCAGCAGCTTGGTAGGGTTCGGCGACGAGCAGTACTTC. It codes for CASSLVGFGDEQYF.

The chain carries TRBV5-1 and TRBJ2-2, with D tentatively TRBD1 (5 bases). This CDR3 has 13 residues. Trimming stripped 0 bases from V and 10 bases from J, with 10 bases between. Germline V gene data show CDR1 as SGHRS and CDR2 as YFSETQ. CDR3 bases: TGCGCCAGCAGCTTGGACAGGATGGAGGAGCTGTTTTTT. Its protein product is CASSLDRMEELFF.

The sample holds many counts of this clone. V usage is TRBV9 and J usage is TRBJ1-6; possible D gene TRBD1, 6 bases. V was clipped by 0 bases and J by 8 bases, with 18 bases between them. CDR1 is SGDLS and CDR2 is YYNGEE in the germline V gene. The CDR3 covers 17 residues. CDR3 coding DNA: TGTGCCAGCAGCGTAGACGGAGACCAGGGGTTGGATTCACCCCTCCACTTT. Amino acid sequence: CASSVDGDQGLDSPLHF.

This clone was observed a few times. The CDR3 sequence: CASSQAQVTDTQYF. As DNA, the CDR3 is TGTGCCAGCAGTCAAGCCCAGGTTACAGATACGCAGTATTTT. This chain links TRBV12-3 or TRBV12-4 with TRBJ2-3; no clear D gene. V lost 5 bases, J lost 3 bases, and 12 bases lay in between. The CDR3 extends over 14 amino acids.

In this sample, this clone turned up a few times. The DNA for the CDR3 is TGTGCCAGCAGTCGGGGACAGGGTAACACCGGGGAGCTGTTTTTT. The encoded protein is CASSRGQGNTGELFF. The chain has TRBV2 and TRBJ2-2; 9 bases match TRBD1. The CDR3 extends over 15 amino acids. V gave up 5 bases and J gave up 2 bases; unmatched junction bases: 3. The germline CDR1 and CDR2 sequences are SNHLY and FYNNEI. Full variable domain (missing parts from reference TRBV2 and TRBJ2-2): EPEVTQTPSHQVTQMGQEVILRCVPISNHLYFYWYRQILGQKVEFLVSFYNNEISEKSEIFDDQFSVERPDGSNFTLKIRSTKLEDSAMYFCASSRGQGNTGELFFGEGSRLTVL.

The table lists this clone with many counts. The CDR3 DNA reads TGTGCCAGCAGTCCAAATGGACAGAACTATGGCTACACCTTC. This encodes CASSPNGQNYGYTF. This chain connects TRBV12-3 or TRBV12-4 to TRBJ1-2; D perhaps matches TRBD1 (6 bases). This CDR3 spans 14 amino acids. Trimming removed 5 bases at V and 2 bases at J, with 12 bases between.

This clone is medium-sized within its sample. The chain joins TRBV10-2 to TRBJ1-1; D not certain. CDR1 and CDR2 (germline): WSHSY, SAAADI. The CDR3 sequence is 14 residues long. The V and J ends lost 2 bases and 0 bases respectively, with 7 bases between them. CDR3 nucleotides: TGCGCCAGCAGTGAGCCGACTGTGAACACTGAAGCTTTCTTT. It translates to CASSEPTVNTEAFF.

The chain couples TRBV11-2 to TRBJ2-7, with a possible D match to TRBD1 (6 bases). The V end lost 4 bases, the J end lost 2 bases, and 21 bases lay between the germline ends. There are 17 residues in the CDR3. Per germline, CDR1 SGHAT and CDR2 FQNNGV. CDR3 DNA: TGTGCCAGCAGCTCCAACCTTTGGCCCGGACAGCCCTACGAGCAGTACTTC. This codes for CASSSNLWPGQPYEQYF.

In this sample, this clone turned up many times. The CDR3 DNA is TGCAGTGCACACCTCGAGGGGGTGGCGGGAGTCTCCTACAATGAGCAGTTCTTC. Protein product: CSAHLEGVAGVSYNEQFF. J is TRBJ2-1 and V is TRBV20-1; maybe TRBD2 (7 bases). Trimming removed 6 bases at V and 0 bases at J, with 24 bases between. Germline V lookup: CDR1 DFQATT, CDR2 SNEGSKA (reference sequence). This CDR3 is 18 amino acids long.

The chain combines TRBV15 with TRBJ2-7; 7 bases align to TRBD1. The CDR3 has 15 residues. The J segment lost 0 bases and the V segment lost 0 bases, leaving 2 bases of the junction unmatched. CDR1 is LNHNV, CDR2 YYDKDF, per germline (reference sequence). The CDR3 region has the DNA TGTGCCACCAGCAGAGACAGGGGGAGCTCCTACGAGCAGTACTTC. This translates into CATSRDRGSSYEQYF. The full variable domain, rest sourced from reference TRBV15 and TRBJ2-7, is DAMVIQNPRYQVTQFGKPVTLSCSQTLNHNVMYWYQQKSSQAPKLLFHYYDKDFNNEADTPDNFQSRRPNTSFCFLDIRSPGLGDTAMYLCATSRDRGSSYEQYFGPGTRLTVT.

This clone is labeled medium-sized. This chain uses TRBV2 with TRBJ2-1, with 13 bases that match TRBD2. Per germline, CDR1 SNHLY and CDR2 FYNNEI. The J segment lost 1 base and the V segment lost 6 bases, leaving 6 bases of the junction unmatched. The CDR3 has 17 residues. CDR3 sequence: CASRDGLAGESYNEQFF. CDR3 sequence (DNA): TGTGCCAGCAGAGACGGACTAGCGGGAGAGTCCTACAATGAGCAGTTCTTC.

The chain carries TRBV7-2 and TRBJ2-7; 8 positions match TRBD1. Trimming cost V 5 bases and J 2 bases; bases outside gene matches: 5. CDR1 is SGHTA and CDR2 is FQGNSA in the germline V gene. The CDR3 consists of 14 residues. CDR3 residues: CASSGDRLTYEQYF. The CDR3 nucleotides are TGTGCCAGCAGCGGGGACAGGCTAACCTACGAGCAGTACTTC.

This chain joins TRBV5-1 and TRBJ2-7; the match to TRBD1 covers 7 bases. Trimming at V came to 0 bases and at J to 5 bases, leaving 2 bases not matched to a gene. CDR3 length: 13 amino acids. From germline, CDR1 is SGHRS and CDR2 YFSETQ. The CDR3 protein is CASSLGQGNEQYF. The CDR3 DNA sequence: TGCGCCAGCAGCTTGGGACAGGGAAACGAGCAGTACTTC.